Sequencing of this TCR beta chain was carried out in a study of cytomegalovirus exposure and HLA in healthy donors. With regard to this clone: Its cognate antigen is unknown.

Study-wide results and caveats: In an earlier analysis, most TCR beta V segments were productive about 87% or about 30% of the time.

60 Vbeta and 13 Jbeta primers were used in PCR. Clones were sequenced by immunoSEQ multiplex PCR, and TCRdb holds only the in-frame ones, with some missing. The sample records approximately 97,000 clones, about four fifths being singletons. The germline V gene has CDR1 MGHDK and CDR2 SYGVNS. This CDR3 contains 14 residues. The V segment lost 2 bases and the J segment 10 bases; nucleotides outside the gene matches: 3. The source is a woman in her seventies in good health and CMV-seropositive. The specimen sequenced was PBMCs. The chain is built from TRBV25-1 and TRBJ1-4; 11 bases are a match to TRBD1. The CDR3 DNA reads TGTGCCAGCAGTGAAGTCGGGACAGGGGGAAAACTGTTTTTT. It is translated as CASSEVGTGGKLFF.